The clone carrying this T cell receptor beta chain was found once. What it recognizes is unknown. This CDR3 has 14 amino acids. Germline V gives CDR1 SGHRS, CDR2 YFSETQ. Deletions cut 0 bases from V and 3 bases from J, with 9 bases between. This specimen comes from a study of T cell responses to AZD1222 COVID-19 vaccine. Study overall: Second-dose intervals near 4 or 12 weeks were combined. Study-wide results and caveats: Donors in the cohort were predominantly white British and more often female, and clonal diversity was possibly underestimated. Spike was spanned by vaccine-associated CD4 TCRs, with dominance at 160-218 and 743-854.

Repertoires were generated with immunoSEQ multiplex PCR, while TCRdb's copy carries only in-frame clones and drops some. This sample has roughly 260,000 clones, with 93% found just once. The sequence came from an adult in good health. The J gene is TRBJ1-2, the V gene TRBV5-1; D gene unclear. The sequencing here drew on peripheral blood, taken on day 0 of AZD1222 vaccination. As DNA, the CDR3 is TGCGCCAGCAGCTTGGAGTCAGGCTACTATGGCTACACCTTC. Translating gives CASSLESGYYGYTF.